Following are 9 T cell receptor beta chains from one sample sequenced in a study of cytomegalovirus exposure and HLA in healthy donors. PCR used 60 Vbeta primers and 13 Jbeta primers. TCRdb keeps only in-frame clones here, not all; method: immunoSEQ multiplex PCR. Among 65,000 to 75,000 clones listed, around 67% were seen once. Material for sequencing was PBMCs. These TCRs come from a young woman in good health and CMV-seronegative.

This chain joins TRBV7-6 and TRBJ2-3; TRBD2 matches at 12 bases. The V and J ends lost 4 bases and 2 bases, in that order; junction bases with no gene match: 4. The CDR3 runs 16 residues. CDR1 is SGHVS, CDR2 FNYEAQ, per germline. The CDR3 coding sequence is TGTGCCAGCAGCTCACTAGCGGGGGGTCTCACAGATACGCAGTATTTT. Translated, it gives CASSSLAGGLTDTQYF.

The chain recombines TRBV21-1 with TRBJ2-3; TRBD1 is the table's D call and was not checked against the DNA. TRBV21-1 is listed as a pseudogene. The CDR3 loop spans 18 amino acids. CDR3 loop: CASSNSLGQGDRIDTQYF. In nucleotides, the CDR3 is TGTGCCAGCAGCAATTCCCTCGGACAGGGAGACAGAATTGATACGCAGTATTTT.

This clone was seen a few times. The chain is built from TRBV6-6 and TRBJ1-1; 9 bases fit TRBD1. The ends lost 5 bases at V and 5 bases at J; junction bases unmatched: 3. CDR1 and CDR2 (germline): MNHNY, SVGAGI (reference sequence). This CDR3 is 13 amino acids long. DNA for the CDR3: TGTGCCAGCAGTGTACAGGGGGCGACTGAAGCTTTCTTT. Translated: CASSVQGATEAFF.

The V gene is TRBV6-5, the J gene TRBJ1-1, with unresolved D. V lost 2 bases, J lost 5 bases, and 6 bases lay in between. The CDR3 length is 12 residues. CDR1 is MNHEY, CDR2 SVGAGI, per germline. The CDR3 sequence: CASSYGGTEAFF. In nucleotides, the CDR3 is TGTGCCAGCAGTTACGGAGGGACTGAAGCTTTCTTT.

This chain uses TRBV13 with TRBJ2-5; D is possibly TRBD1 (6 bases). V was trimmed by 5 bases and J by 2 bases, leaving 12 bases between them. The CDR3 sequence is 14 residues long. Germline V gene data show CDR1 as PRHDT and CDR2 as FYEKMQ (reference sequence). CDR3: CASSSRDKQETQYF. The CDR3 DNA follows: TGTGCCAGCAGCAGCCGGGACAAGCAAGAGACCCAGTACTTC.

The rearrangement uses TRBV27 and TRBJ2-7; D is unclear. The germline V gene has CDR1 MNHEY and CDR2 SMNVEV (reference sequence). V lost 6 bases and J lost 7, with 16 bases in between. The CDR3 runs 13 residues. CDR3 loop: CASSRDPAGEQYF. The CDR3 coding sequence is TGTGCCAGCAGCCGAGACCCAGCCGGGGAGCAGTACTTC.

This clone was seen once. The V call is TRBV5-6, the J call TRBJ1-1; the D is unclear. The V gene lost 2 bases and the J gene lost 5 bases, with 13 bases spanning the gap. Germline assignment: CDR1 SGHDT and CDR2 YYEEEE. The CDR3 contains 14 residues. For the CDR3, the DNA is TGTGCCAGCAGCTTTTCAGGCAGAATAACTGAAGCTTTCTTT. It is translated as CASSFSGRITEAFF.

The chain joins TRBV19 to TRBJ1-2, with 7 bases aligning to TRBD1. V was clipped by 5 bases and J by 2 bases; unmatched bases: 2. Looked up from germline, CDR1 is LNHDA and CDR2 is SQIVND (reference sequence). This CDR3 is built from 13 residues. CDR3 loop: CASSDRVNYGYTF. In nucleotides, the CDR3 is TGTGCCAGTAGTGACAGGGTGAACTATGGCTACACCTTC.

The chain carries TRBV7-2 and TRBJ2-5, with 11 positions matching TRBD2. The CDR3 loop spans 14 amino acids. V shed 4 bases, J shed 7 bases, and the junction held 5 bases outside the gene matches. Germline CDR1 reads SGHTA; CDR2 reads FQGNSA. CDR3 nucleotide sequence: TGTGCCAGCAGCTCCCTCCTAGCGGGGGGGACCCAGTACTTC. Its protein product is CASSSLLAGGTQYF.